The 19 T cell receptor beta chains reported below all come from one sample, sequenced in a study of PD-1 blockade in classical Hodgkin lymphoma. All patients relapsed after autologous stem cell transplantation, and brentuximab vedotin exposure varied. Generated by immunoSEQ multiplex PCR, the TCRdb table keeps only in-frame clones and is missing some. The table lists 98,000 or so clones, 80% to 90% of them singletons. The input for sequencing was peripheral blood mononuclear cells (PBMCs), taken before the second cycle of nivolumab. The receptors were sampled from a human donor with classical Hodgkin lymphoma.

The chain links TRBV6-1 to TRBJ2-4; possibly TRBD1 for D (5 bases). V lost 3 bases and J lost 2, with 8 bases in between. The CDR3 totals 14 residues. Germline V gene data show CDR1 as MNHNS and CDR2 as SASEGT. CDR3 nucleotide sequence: TGTGCCAGCAGTGATAGGGGATCCAAAAACATTCAGTACTTC. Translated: CASSDRGSKNIQYF.

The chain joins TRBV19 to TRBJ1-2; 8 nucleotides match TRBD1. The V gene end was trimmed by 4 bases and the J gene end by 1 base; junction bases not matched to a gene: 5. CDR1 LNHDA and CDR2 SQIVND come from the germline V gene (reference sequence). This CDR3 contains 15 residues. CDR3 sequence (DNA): TGTGCCAGTAGTAGCCGGGACAGGAGTAACTATGGCTACACCTTC. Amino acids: CASSSRDRSNYGYTF. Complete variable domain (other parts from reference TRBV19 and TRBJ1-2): DGGITQSPKYLFRKEGQNVTLSCEQNLNHDAMYWYRQDPGQGLRLIYYSQIVNDFQKGDIAEGYSVSREKKESFPLTVTSAQKNPTAFYLCASSSRDRSNYGYTFGSGTRLTVV.

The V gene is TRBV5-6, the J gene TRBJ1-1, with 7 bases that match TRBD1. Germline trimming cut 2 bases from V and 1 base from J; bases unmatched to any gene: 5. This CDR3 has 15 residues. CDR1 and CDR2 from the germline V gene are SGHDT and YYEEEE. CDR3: CASSLLGTENTEAFF. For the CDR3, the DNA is TGTGCCAGCAGCTTATTAGGGACAGAGAACACTGAAGCTTTCTTT.

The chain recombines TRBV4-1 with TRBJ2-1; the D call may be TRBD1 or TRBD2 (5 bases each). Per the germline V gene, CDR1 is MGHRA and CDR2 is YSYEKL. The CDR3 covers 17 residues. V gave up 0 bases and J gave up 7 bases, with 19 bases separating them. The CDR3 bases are TGCGCCAGCAGCCAAGATATAAGGGGACGGCGTTTGAATGAGCAGTTCTTC. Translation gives CASSQDIRGRRLNEQFF.

CDR3 protein: CASSPIRPQAGGSYNEQFF. Written as DNA, the CDR3 is TGCGCCAGCAGCCCCATCCGGCCCCAAGCGGGAGGGTCCTACAATGAGCAGTTCTTC. The chain combines TRBV5-1 with TRBJ2-1, with TRBD2 matching over 10 bases. The CDR3 covers 19 residues. CDR1 SGHRS and CDR2 YFSETQ come from the germline V gene. V shed 4 bases, J shed 1 base, and the junction held 14 bases outside the gene matches.

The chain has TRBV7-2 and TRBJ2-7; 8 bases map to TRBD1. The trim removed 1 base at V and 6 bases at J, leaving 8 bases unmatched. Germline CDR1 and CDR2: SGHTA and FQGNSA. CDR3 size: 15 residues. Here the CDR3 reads CASSLGTGFFGEQYF. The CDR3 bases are TGTGCCAGCAGCTTAGGGACAGGGTTTTTCGGCGAGCAGTACTTC.

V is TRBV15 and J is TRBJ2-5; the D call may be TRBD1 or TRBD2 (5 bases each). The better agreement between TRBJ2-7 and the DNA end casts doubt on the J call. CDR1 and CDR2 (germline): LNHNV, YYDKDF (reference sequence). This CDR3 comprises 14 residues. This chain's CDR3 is CATSPSGGTYEQYF. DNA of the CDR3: TGTGCCACCAGCCCCTCTGGGGGAACCTACGAGCAGTACTTC.

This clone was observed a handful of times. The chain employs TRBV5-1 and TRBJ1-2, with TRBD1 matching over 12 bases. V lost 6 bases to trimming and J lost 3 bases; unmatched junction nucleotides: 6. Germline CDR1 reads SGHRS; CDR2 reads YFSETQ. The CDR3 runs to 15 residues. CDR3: CASNLGTGGDYGYTF. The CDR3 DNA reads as TGCGCCAGCAACCTAGGGACAGGGGGCGACTATGGCTACACCTTC. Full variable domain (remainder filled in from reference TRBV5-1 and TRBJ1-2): KAGVTQTPRYLIKTRGQQVTLSCSPISGHRSVSWYQQTPGQGLQFLFEYFSETQRNKGNFPGRFSGRQFSNSRSEMNVSTLELGDSALYLCASNLGTGGDYGYTFGSGTRLTVV.

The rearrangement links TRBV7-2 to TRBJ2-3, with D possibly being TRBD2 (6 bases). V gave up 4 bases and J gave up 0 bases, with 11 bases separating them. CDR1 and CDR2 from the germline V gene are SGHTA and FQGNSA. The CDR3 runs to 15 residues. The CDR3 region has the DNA TGTGCCAGCAGCTGGATAGCGGAAAGCACAGATACGCAGTATTTT. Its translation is CASSWIAESTDTQYF.

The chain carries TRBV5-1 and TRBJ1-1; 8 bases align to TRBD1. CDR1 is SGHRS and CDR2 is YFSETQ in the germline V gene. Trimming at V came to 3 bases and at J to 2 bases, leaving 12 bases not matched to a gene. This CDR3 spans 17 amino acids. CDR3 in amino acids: CASSSTRDRIFNTEAFF. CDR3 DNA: TGCGCCAGCAGCTCGACTCGGGACAGGATTTTCAACACTGAAGCTTTCTTT.

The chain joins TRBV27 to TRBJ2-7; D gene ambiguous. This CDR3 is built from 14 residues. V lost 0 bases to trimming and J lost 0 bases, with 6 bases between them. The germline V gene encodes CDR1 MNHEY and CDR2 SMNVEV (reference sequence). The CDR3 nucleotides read TGTGCCAGCAGTTTATCCTACTACTCCTACGAGCAGTACTTC. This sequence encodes CASSLSYYSYEQYF.

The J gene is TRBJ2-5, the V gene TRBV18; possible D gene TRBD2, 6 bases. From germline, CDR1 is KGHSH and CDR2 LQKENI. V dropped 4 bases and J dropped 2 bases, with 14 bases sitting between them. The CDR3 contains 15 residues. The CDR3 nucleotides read TGTGCCAGCTCACGGGGAGGAAGGGAGCAAGAGACCCAGTACTTC. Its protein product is CASSRGGREQETQYF. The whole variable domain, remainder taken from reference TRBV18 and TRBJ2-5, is NAGVMQNPRHLVRRRGQEARLRCSPMKGHSHVYWYRQLPEEGLKFMVYLQKENIIDESGMPKERFSAEFPKEGPSILRIQQVVRGDSAAYFCASSRGGREQETQYFGPGTRLLVL.

Here the CDR3 reads CASSLERATNEKLFF. Here the CDR3 DNA reads TGTGCCAGCAGCTTAGAAAGGGCAACTAATGAAAAACTGTTTTTT. The V and J genes are TRBV7-6 and TRBJ1-4; D unresolved. Germline V gene lookup returns CDR1 SGHVS and CDR2 FNYEAQ. There are 15 residues in the CDR3. Deletions cut 1 base from V and 0 bases from J, with 6 bases between.

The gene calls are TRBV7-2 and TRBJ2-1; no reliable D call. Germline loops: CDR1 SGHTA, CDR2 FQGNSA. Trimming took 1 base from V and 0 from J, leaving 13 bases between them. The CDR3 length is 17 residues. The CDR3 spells CASSLVVPASSYNEQFF. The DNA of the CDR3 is TGTGCCAGCAGCTTAGTAGTCCCTGCAAGCTCCTACAATGAGCAGTTCTTC.

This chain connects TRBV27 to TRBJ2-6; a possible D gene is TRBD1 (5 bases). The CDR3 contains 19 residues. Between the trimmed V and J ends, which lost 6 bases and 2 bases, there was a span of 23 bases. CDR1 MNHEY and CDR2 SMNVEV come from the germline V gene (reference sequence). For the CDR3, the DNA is TGTGCCAGCAGCGAACTTCCAGGGTTTAGCTATCCTGGGGCCAACGTCCTGACTTTC. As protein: CASSELPGFSYPGANVLTF.

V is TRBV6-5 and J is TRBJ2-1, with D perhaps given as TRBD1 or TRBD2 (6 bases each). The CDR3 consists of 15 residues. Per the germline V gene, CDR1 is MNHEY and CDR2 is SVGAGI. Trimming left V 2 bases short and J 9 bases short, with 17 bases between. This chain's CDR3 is CASSYIRGRGGEQFF. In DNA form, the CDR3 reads TGTGCCAGCAGTTACATCCGAGGCAGGGGAGGTGAGCAGTTCTTC.

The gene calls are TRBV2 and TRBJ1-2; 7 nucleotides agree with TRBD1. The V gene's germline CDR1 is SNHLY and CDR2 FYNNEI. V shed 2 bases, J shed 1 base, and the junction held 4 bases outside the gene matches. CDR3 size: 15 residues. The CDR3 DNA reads TGTGCCAGCAGTGAATGGACAGGCCGTAACTATGGCTACACCTTC. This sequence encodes CASSEWTGRNYGYTF.

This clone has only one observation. In nucleotides, the CDR3 is TGTGCCAGCAGCCTACAATCCGGGACAGTGGTTTCGGAGACCCAGTACTTC. This gives the protein CASSLQSGTVVSETQYF. V gene TRBV7-6 combines with J gene TRBJ2-5, with 7 bases identical to TRBD1. The CDR3 sequence is 17 residues long. Unmatched junction bases numbered 17, after V lost 5 bases and J lost 5 bases. The germline V gene has CDR1 SGHVS and CDR2 FNYEAQ.

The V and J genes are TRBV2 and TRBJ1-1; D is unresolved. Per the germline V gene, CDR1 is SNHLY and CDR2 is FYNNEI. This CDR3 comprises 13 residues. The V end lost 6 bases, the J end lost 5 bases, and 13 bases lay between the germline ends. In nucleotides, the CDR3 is TGTGCCAGCAGCCCGGGGAGGAGGACTGAAGCTTTCTTT. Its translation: CASSPGRRTEAFF.